This T cell receptor (beta chain) was identified in a study of shared clonotypes between healthy human individuals (dated by TCRdb to between 2020 and 2021). Study-wide context: Three men and two women, aged 18 to 49 years, made up the cohort. Per donor, leukapheresis produced somewhere between about 0.8 and 9 billion PBMCs. For each donor, CD4 naive and CD4 memory were each run on three plates, CD8 naive on two plates, and CD8 memory on one plate. Blood TCR repertoires of a handful of healthy adults were deeply sequenced to estimate repertoire size and the extent of clonotype sharing between individuals. Libraries were prepared and TCR repertoires were sequenced by different laboratories using diverse techniques, in order to increase sequencing depth and limit assay-specific biases.

Using the deep immunoSEQ assay, multiplex PCR amplified TCR CDR3 regions from genomic DNA. Extracted genomic DNA from each cell subset was spread evenly across all wells of several immunoSEQ 96-well plates, with each plate serving as a replicate. For sorted subsets, approximately 210 ng of genomic DNA, equivalent to tens of thousands of T cell genomes, went into each replicate PCR. The purified libraries were quantified using a Qubit 3.0 fluorometer, sized with a Bioanalyzer 2100, and then quantified again using the KAPA Library Quantification kit. Every immunoSEQ 96-well plate was sequenced on a separate single-read 150-cycle Illumina NextSeq 550 flow cell. As for how the authors treated the data: Because the immunoSEQ output held only junctional sequences and lacked quality scores, the filtering could not match the filtering applied to full-length reads. Sequences were annotated with PyIR, a Python wrapper for IgBLAST v1.9, and V/J genes and CDR3 were assigned using IMGT germline references. Any read was removed if the V/J assignment was weak (E-value above 1e-6), the CDR3 was missing, or the read contained stop codons, out-of-frame junctions, or ambiguous translated residues. A V3J clonotype was defined by an identical inferred V gene, J gene, and CDR3 amino acid sequence. To compute the percentage overlap between repertoires, the number of shared unique clonotypes was divided by the size of the smaller repertoire. Repertoire richness was assessed with RTK rarefaction, the Chao1 estimator, and Recon v2.1 estimates of unobserved clonotypes. Generation probabilities were computed with OLGA for all TCRbeta clonotypes obtained by the gDNA method from a few donors. In TCRdb, the immuneACCESS table is reduced to in-frame sequences with V and J assigned. These tables do not hold every clone; where another copy was compared, an unresolved V gene accounts for under half, and the others remain unexplained. The V and J calls and the clone size are those of that table, but D and trimming were determined from the DNA. The sample includes some 790,000 clones, with over 60% observed a single time. The ten biggest clones cover about 1.7% of the sample.

Overall study results and their limits: Based on pairwise subsampling, the degree of clonotype sharing among donors was expected to be affected by sequencing depth. Sampling was restricted to blood, and TCR repertoires in tissue are likely to differ from TCR repertoires in blood. Compared with non-shared clonotypes, the clonotypes found in all four sorted-subset donors had higher generation probabilities. Sharing across a handful of donors was observed for roughly 5.4% of naive CD4, around 3.5% of naive CD8, 2% to 2.5% of memory CD4, and 0.4% of memory CD8 clonotypes. The genetic and exposure-history diversity represented was limited by the small number of donors. Incomplete sequencing was indicated by rarefaction of sorted-subset datasets, despite the large sequencing depth. Larger estimated clonotype richness was generally found for naive subsets than for memory subsets.

The CDR3 spans 13 residues, from the cysteine through the phenylalanine. The read is trimmed to its CDR3 DNA, 39 bases read in frame from base 1. The germline V gene provides CDR1 SGHAT and CDR2 FQNNGV. V was cut back by 0 bases and J by 8 bases, leaving a gap of 8 bases between them. This clone showed up many times. Its antigen is unknown. Base quality data are lacking; no much larger clone is found one base away. The donors were healthy, HIV-negative adults with no recently reported acute infections or vaccinations. Every donor was a Caucasian adult living in Nashville, Tennessee, USA. CD4+ T cells were enriched through magnetic negative selection, after which naive cells were positively selected on CD45RA and the remaining negative fraction served as the memory subset. Blood was collected by leukapheresis, and PBMCs were isolated by Ficoll-Histopaque density gradient centrifugation and then cryopreserved in liquid nitrogen vapor phase. Purity and quantity of every magnetically sorted T cell population were checked by analytical flow cytometry. Each sorted fraction had its genomic DNA isolated and then quantified by UV absorbance on a Nanodrop 2000c.

The chain was built from TRBV11-2 and TRBJ2-4; a confident D gene designation cannot be given. Material for sequencing was memory CD4+ T cells sorted from blood. Taken with the paper, the label for cell subset or site translates to: CD45RA-negative fraction. This clonotype was obtained from a woman aged 25 to 39 in good health. The DNA sequence follows: TGTGCCAGCAGCTTAGATGAGAAGGACATTCAGTACTTC. Its protein is CASSLDEKDIQYF.